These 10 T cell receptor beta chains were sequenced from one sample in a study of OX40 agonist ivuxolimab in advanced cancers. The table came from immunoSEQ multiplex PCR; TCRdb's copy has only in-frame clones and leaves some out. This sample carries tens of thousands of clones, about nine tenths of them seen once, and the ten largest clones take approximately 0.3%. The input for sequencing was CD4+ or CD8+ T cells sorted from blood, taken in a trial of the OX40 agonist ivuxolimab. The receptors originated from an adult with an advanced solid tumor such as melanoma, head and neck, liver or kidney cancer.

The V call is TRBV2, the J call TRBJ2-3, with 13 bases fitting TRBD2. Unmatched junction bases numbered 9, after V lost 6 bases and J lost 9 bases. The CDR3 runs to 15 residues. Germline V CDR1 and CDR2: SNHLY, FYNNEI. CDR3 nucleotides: TGTGCCAGCAGGGGATGGACTAGCGGGAGTAACACGCAGTATTTT. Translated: CASRGWTSGSNTQYF.

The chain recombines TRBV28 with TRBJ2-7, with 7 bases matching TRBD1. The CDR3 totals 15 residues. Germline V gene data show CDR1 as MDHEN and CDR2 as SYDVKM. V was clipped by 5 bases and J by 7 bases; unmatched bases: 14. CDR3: CASSPYPDRAREQYV. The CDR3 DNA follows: TGTGCCAGCAGTCCTTACCCTGACAGGGCTAGAGAGCAGTACGTC.

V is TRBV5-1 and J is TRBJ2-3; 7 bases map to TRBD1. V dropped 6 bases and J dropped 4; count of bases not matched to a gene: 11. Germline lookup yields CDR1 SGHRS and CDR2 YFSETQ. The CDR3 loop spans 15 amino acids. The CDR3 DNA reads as TGCGCCAGCAAGGGGGCAGGGCGGTCGTCAGATACGCAGTATTTT. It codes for CASKGAGRSSDTQYF.

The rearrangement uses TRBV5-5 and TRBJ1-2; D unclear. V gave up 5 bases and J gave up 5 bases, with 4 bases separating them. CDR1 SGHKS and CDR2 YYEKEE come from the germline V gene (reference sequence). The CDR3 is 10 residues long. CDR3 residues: CASSLYGYTF. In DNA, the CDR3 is TGTGCCAGCAGTCTGTATGGCTACACCTTC.

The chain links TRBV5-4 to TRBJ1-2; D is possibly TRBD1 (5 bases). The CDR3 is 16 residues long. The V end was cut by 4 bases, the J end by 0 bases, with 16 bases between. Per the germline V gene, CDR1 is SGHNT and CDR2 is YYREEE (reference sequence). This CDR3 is CASSRGDRLTNYGYTF. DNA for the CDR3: TGTGCCAGCAGCCGGGGGGATCGCCTTACTAACTATGGCTACACCTTC.

The CDR3 spells CASRLTDYSNQPQHF. The CDR3 coding sequence is TGCGCCAGCAGGCTGACAGACTATAGCAATCAGCCCCAGCATTTT. This chain uses TRBV5-1 with TRBJ1-5; D might be TRBD1 (5 bases). From germline, CDR1 is SGHRS and CDR2 YFSETQ. This CDR3 is built from 15 residues. V lost 5 bases, J lost 0 bases, and 12 bases lay in between.

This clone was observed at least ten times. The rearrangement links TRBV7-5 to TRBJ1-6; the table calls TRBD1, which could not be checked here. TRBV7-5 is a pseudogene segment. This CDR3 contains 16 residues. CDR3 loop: CVRSPPRQALGSPLHF. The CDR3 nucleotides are TGTGTCAGAAGCCCCCCCCGACAAGCCTTAGGTTCACCCCTCCACTTT.

CDR3 sequence: CASSPETSGSSDTQYF. The CDR3 coding sequence is TGTGCCAGCTCACCAGAGACTAGCGGGAGTTCCGATACGCAGTATTTT. The chain is built from TRBV18 and TRBJ2-3; 12 nucleotides agree with TRBD2. Germline lookup yields CDR1 KGHSH and CDR2 LQKENI. Unmatched junction bases numbered 6, after V lost 2 bases and J lost 6 bases. CDR3 length equals 16 residues.

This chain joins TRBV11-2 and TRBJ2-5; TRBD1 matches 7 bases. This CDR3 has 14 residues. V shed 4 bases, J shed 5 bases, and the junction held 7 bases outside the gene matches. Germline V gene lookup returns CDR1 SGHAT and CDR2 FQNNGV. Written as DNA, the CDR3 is TGTGCCAGCAGCTCCAGGGGGTGGAGGGAGACCCAGTACTTC. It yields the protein CASSSRGWRETQYF. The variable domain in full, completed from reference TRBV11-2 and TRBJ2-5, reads EAGVAQSPRYKIIEKRQSVAFWCNPISGHATLYWYQQILGQGPKLLIQFQNNGVVDDSQLPKDRFSAERLKGVDSTLKIQPAKLEDSAVYLCASSSRGWRETQYFGPGTRLLVL.

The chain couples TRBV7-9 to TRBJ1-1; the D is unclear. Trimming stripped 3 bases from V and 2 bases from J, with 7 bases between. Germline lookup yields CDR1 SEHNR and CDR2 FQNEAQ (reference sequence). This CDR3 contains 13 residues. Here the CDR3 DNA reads TGTGCCAGCAGCTTTGAAATTAACACTGAAGCTTTCTTT. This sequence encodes CASSFEINTEAFF. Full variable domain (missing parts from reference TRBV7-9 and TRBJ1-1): DTGVSQNPRHKITKRGQNVTFRCDPISEHNRLYWYRQTLGQGPEFLTYFQNEAQLEKSRLLSDRFSAERPKGSFSTLEIQRTEQGDSAMYLCASSFEINTEAFFGQGTRLTVV.